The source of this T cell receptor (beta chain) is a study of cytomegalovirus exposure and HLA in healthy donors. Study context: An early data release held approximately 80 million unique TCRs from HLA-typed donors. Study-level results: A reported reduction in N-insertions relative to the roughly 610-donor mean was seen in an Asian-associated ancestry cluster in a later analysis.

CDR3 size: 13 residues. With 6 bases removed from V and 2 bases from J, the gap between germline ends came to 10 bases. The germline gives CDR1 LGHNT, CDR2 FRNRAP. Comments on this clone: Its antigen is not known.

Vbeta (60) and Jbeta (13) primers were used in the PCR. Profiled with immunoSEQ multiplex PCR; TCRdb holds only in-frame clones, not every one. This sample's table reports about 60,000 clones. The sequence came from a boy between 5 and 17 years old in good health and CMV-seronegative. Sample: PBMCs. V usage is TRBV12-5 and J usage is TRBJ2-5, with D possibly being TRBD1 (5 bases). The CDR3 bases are TGTGCTAGTGGCCGATACAGGCAAGAGACCCAGTACTTC. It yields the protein CASGRYRQETQYF.